The 25 T cell receptor beta chains listed next were all sequenced from one sample in a study of T cell responses to AZD1222 COVID-19 vaccine. Using immunoSEQ multiplex PCR, the repertoire was profiled, and TCRdb retains in-frame clones only, with some absent. This sample has approximately 170,000 clones, with 80% to 95% found just once. The specimen comprised peripheral blood, sampled on day 0 of AZD1222 vaccination. The receptors stem from an adult in good health.

The rearrangement uses TRBV30 and TRBJ1-1; possibly TRBD1 for D (5 bases). Germline CDR1 reads GTSNPN; CDR2 reads SVGIG (reference sequence). V lost 4 bases to trimming and J lost 11 bases, with 14 bases between them. The CDR3 has 11 amino acids. CDR3 region: CAWTEEQAAFF. For the CDR3, the DNA is TGTGCCTGGACAGAGGAACAGGCCGCTTTCTTT.

The chain combines TRBV5-8 with TRBJ2-5, with a tentative D call TRBD1 (6 bases). CDR3 size: 13 residues. The germline V gene encodes CDR1 SGHTS and CDR2 YDEGEE. Trimming pared 4 bases from V and 5 bases from J, leaving 12 bases between. CDR3 in DNA: TGTGCCAGCAGCCCCTACAGGGTCGAGACCCAGTACTTC. It codes for CASSPYRVETQYF.

The chain has TRBV7-3 and TRBJ2-2; 9 bases are shared with TRBD2. Germline V gives CDR1 SGHTA, CDR2 FQGTGA. V shed 5 bases and J 5 bases; nucleotides not matched to a gene: 12. This CDR3 comprises 17 residues. CDR3 residues: CASSQTPGLARTGELFF. Here the CDR3 DNA reads TGTGCCAGCAGCCAGACTCCGGGACTAGCTAGGACCGGGGAGCTGTTTTTT.

This clone was picked up one time. This rearrangement joins TRBV28 to TRBJ2-1; 7 bases match TRBD1. The trim removed 7 bases at V and 5 bases at J, leaving 14 bases unmatched. The CDR3 loop spans 16 amino acids. Germline CDR1 is MDHEN and CDR2 is SYDVKM. This CDR3 is CASNRPPGQNDNEQFF. As DNA, the CDR3 is TGTGCCAGCAACCGTCCCCCGGGACAGAATGACAATGAGCAGTTCTTC.

This chain joins TRBV7-2 and TRBJ2-7, with TRBD2 matching 7 bases. Trimming cost V 2 bases and J 2 bases; bases outside gene matches: 9. The CDR3 spans 16 residues. Germline-derived CDR1 and CDR2 are SGHTA and FQGNSA. The CDR3 DNA is TGTGCCAGCAGCTTAATGGCGGGAGTTCCCACCTACGAGCAGTACTTC. Translated: CASSLMAGVPTYEQYF.

This chain uses TRBV3-1 (or the pseudogene TRBV3-2) with TRBJ2-7; TRBD2 matches 7 bases. CDR1 is LGHDT, CDR2 YNNKEL, per germline (reference sequence). Trimming cost V 1 base and J 2 bases; bases outside gene matches: 8. The CDR3 is 16 amino acids. In nucleotides, the CDR3 is TGTGCCAGCAGCCAAGCGAAAGGCGGGAGTGCCTACGAGCAGTACTTC. Translated, it gives CASSQAKGGSAYEQYF.

V usage is TRBV19 and J usage is TRBJ2-3; TRBD2 might be the D (5 bases). The length of the CDR3 is 12 residues. Between the trimmed V and J ends, which lost 6 bases and 6 bases, there was a span of 10 bases. The germline V gene has CDR1 LNHDA and CDR2 SQIVND (reference sequence). CDR3 protein: CASSLAKDTQYF. Here the CDR3 DNA reads TGTGCCAGTAGCCTAGCTAAGGATACGCAGTATTTT.

The rearrangement links TRBV19 to TRBJ1-1; D is unclear. Germline CDR1 LNHDA, CDR2 SQIVND (reference sequence). Trimming took off 9 bases at V and 1 base at J, with 15 bases between the two ends. CDR3 length: 14 residues. The CDR3 loop is CASLPLTGNTEAFF. The CDR3 nucleotides read TGTGCCAGCTTACCCTTGACTGGGAACACTGAAGCTTTCTTT. Together with reference TRBV19 and TRBJ1-1, the CDR3 gives the full variable domain: DGGITQSPKYLFRKEGQNVTLSCEQNLNHDAMYWYRQDPGQGLRLIYYSQIVNDFQKGDIAEGYSVSREKKESFPLTVTSAQKNPTAFYLCASLPLTGNTEAFFGQGTRLTVV.

This sequence joins TRBV20-1 and TRBJ2-1; possible D gene TRBD2, 6 bases. Germline V gene sequence: CDR1 DFQATT, CDR2 SNEGSKA (reference sequence). The CDR3 length is 11 residues. CDR3 region: CSGTPYNEQFF. The CDR3 bases are TGCAGCGGGACTCCATACAATGAGCAGTTCTTC.

V gene TRBV3-1 (or the pseudogene TRBV3-2) combines with J gene TRBJ2-5; D not certain. CDR1 is LGHDT, CDR2 YNNKEL, per germline (reference sequence). V was shortened by 3 bases and J by 5 bases, with 19 bases between the two germline ends. The CDR3 has 16 amino acids. The CDR3 reads CASSHPLTPARETQYF. CDR3 nucleotides: TGTGCCAGCAGCCATCCCTTGACCCCCGCCCGGGAGACCCAGTACTTC.

The rearrangement joins TRBV6-5 to TRBJ2-7, with D possibly matching TRBD1 (6 bases). V was shortened by 7 bases and J by 4 bases, with 8 bases between the two germline ends. Germline CDR1 and CDR2: MNHEY and SVGAGI. The CDR3 spans 11 residues. CDR3 in amino acids: CASTGEYEQYF. The CDR3 region has the DNA TGTGCCAGCACAGGGGAGTACGAGCAGTACTTC.

V gene TRBV7-2 combines with J gene TRBJ2-1; the D is unclear. V lost 2 bases and J 6 bases, leaving 5 bases between the germline ends. Germline values: CDR1 SGHTA, CDR2 FQGNSA. The CDR3 runs 12 residues. In DNA, the CDR3 is TGTGCCAGCAGCTTATCACCCAATGAGCAGTTCTTC. As protein: CASSLSPNEQFF.

The count of this clone is one. The chain is built from TRBV18 and TRBJ2-7, with 11 bases identical to TRBD2. V dropped 3 bases and J dropped 6; count of bases not matched to a gene: 10. The germline V gene has CDR1 KGHSH and CDR2 LQKENI. The CDR3 runs 16 residues. CDR3 region: CASSPGLAAGQSEQYF. The CDR3 region has the DNA TGTGCCAGCTCACCGGGACTAGCGGCGGGGCAGAGCGAGCAGTACTTC.

The chain combines TRBV2 with TRBJ1-5; 8 bases align to TRBD1. The V and J ends lost 6 bases and 5 bases, in that order; junction bases with no gene match: 6. This CDR3 region has 14 residues. Germline CDR1 is SNHLY and CDR2 is FYNNEI. The DNA of the CDR3 is TGTGCCAGCAGGGAACAGGGGGGCGATCAGCCCCAGCATTTT. Its translation is CASREQGGDQPQHF.

The chain joins TRBV11-2 to TRBJ1-2; D unclear. Germline V lookup: CDR1 SGHAT, CDR2 FQNNGV. This CDR3 has 17 amino acids. V lost 4 bases and J lost 2, with 20 bases in between. The CDR3 nucleotides are TGTGCCAGCAGCTCCTTCGGACCGAGAATCGTGAACTATGGCTACACCTTC. This encodes CASSSFGPRIVNYGYTF.

The chain recombines TRBV10-2 with TRBJ1-1; the D gene is possibly TRBD1 (6 bases). The V end lost 10 bases, the J end lost 4 bases, and 13 bases lay between the germline ends. Germline assignment: CDR1 WSHSY and CDR2 SAAADI. The CDR3 has 12 residues. This CDR3 is CATTGQSTEAFF. The DNA for the CDR3 is TGCGCCACGACGGGACAATCCACTGAAGCTTTCTTT.

The chain uses TRBV4-3 and TRBJ2-3, with D possibly being TRBD1 or TRBD2 (5 bases each). V was shortened by 4 bases and J by 0 bases, with 23 bases between the two germline ends. Germline V gene lookup returns CDR1 LGHNA and CDR2 YSLEER. The CDR3 runs 19 residues. CDR3 sequence: CASSRWMGDGSSSTDTQYF. DNA of the CDR3: TGCGCCAGCAGCCGGTGGATGGGGGACGGATCTTCTAGCACAGATACGCAGTATTTT.

This clone was seen once. The gene calls are TRBV6-5 and TRBJ1-1, with a weak D call TRBD1 (5 bases). The ends were cut back, 1 base at V and 5 bases at J, with 8 bases in the middle. The CDR3 is made up of 13 amino acids. The germline CDR1 and CDR2 sequences are MNHEY and SVGAGI. The DNA of the CDR3 is TGTGCCAGCAGTTACTACGGGGGAACTGAAGCTTTCTTT. Translation: CASSYYGGTEAFF.

The V and J genes are TRBV5-1 and TRBJ1-2, with D possibly being TRBD1 (6 bases). The V gene lost 4 bases and the J gene lost 8 bases, with 24 bases spanning the gap. This CDR3 has 16 amino acids. In germline, CDR1 is SGHRS, CDR2 YFSETQ. CDR3: CASSPGEAFRFEGYTF. CDR3 in DNA: TGCGCCAGCAGCCCAGGGGAGGCCTTCCGCTTCGAGGGCTACACCTTC.

V gene TRBV19 combines with J gene TRBJ1-4; D is possibly TRBD1 (6 bases). The germline V gene has CDR1 LNHDA and CDR2 SQIVND (reference sequence). V lost 8 bases to trimming and J lost 5 bases, with 18 bases between them. This CDR3 contains 15 residues. CDR3 in amino acids: CASSDGGLGNEKLFF. For the CDR3, the DNA is TGTGCCAGTTCCGACGGGGGGCTCGGGAATGAAAAACTGTTTTTT. The variable domain in full, completed from reference TRBV19 and TRBJ1-4, reads DGGITQSPKYLFRKEGQNVTLSCEQNLNHDAMYWYRQDPGQGLRLIYYSQIVNDFQKGDIAEGYSVSREKKESFPLTVTSAQKNPTAFYLCASSDGGLGNEKLFFGSGTQLSVL.

The chain has TRBV9 and TRBJ2-2, with a tentative D call TRBD2 (6 bases). CDR3 length equals 16 residues. The germline gives CDR1 SGDLS, CDR2 YYNGEE. The V end was cut by 3 bases, the J end by 6 bases, with 18 bases between. DNA for the CDR3: TGTGCCAGCAGCGGACTAGGAAAGGGCCCCCCCGGGGAGCTGTTTTTT. Its protein product is CASSGLGKGPPGELFF.

The rearrangement joins TRBV9 to TRBJ1-2; D may be TRBD1 (6 bases). V was shortened by 4 bases and J by 4 bases, with 17 bases between the two germline ends. CDR1 and CDR2 (germline): SGDLS, YYNGEE. This CDR3 spans 15 amino acids. CDR3 nucleotides: TGTGCCAGCAGCCTGCGTTTAGGGGGAGGCTATGGCTACACCTTC. Encoded protein: CASSLRLGGGYGYTF.

V is TRBV12-3 or TRBV12-4 and J is TRBJ1-5; 7 bases agree with TRBD1. This CDR3 contains 13 residues. The V gene end was trimmed by 8 bases and the J gene end by 3 bases; junction bases not matched to a gene: 4. CDR3 in amino acids: CASAGQSNQPQHF. The CDR3 DNA reads as TGTGCCAGCGCGGGACAGTCCAATCAGCCCCAGCATTTT.

This chain joins TRBV9 and TRBJ1-6; D not resolved. The CDR3 is made up of 13 amino acids. V was shortened by 0 bases and J by 7 bases, with 5 bases between the two germline ends. Per germline, CDR1 SGDLS and CDR2 YYNGEE. This CDR3 reads CASSVGENSPLHF. In DNA, the CDR3 is TGTGCCAGCAGCGTAGGAGAGAATTCACCCCTCCACTTT.

The CDR3 bases are TGTGCCAGCAGTGAAACGTGGGCGGGAGGGCCTCAAGATACGCAGTATTTT. This translates into CASSETWAGGPQDTQYF. The V gene is TRBV28, the J gene TRBJ2-3; 9 bases line up with TRBD2. CDR1 MDHEN and CDR2 SYDVKM come from the germline V gene. The CDR3 extends over 17 amino acids. V lost 5 bases, J lost 5 bases, and 14 bases stayed unmatched.